This passage covers 22 T cell receptor beta chains from one sample sequenced in a study of blood T cell repertoires in COVID-19. TCRdb keeps only in-frame clones here, not all; method: immunoSEQ multiplex PCR. The sample yields roughly 320,000 clones, 90% to 95% seen once. Material for sequencing was PBMCs or T cells enriched from blood (not recorded which). These receptors all stem from a woman aged 25 to 45 who had been exposed to COVID-19.

The chain combines TRBV2 with TRBJ2-1; D unclear. Germline loops: CDR1 SNHLY, CDR2 FYNNEI. The CDR3 extends over 15 amino acids. The V gene lost 7 bases and the J gene lost 0 bases, with 13 bases spanning the gap. CDR3 sequence: CASTALRSSYNEQFF. CDR3 DNA: TGTGCCAGCACCGCCCTCCGGAGCTCCTACAATGAGCAGTTCTTC.

This clone was found once. The J gene is TRBJ1-3, the V gene TRBV19; D ambiguous. Germline V lookup: CDR1 LNHDA, CDR2 SQIVND (reference sequence). Trimming left V 3 bases short and J 4 bases short, with 13 bases between. The length of the CDR3 is 15 residues. The CDR3, as DNA: TGTGCCAGTAGTATCCCGGGCGGGTCCGGAAACACCATATATTTT. This sequence encodes CASSIPGGSGNTIYF.

The rearrangement uses TRBV6-1 and TRBJ1-2; tentative D call: TRBD1 (6 bases). From germline, CDR1 is MNHNS and CDR2 SASEGT. The CDR3 extends over 14 amino acids. The V and J ends lost 2 bases and 2 bases respectively, with 9 bases between them. The CDR3 nucleotides are TGTGCCAGCAGTGAAAGGACAGAAAACTATGGCTACACCTTC. Encoded protein: CASSERTENYGYTF.

V is TRBV6-2 or TRBV6-3 and J is TRBJ1-5; 7 nucleotides agree with TRBD1. Trimming cost V 4 bases and J 4 bases; bases outside gene matches: 13. The germline V gene encodes CDR1 MNHEY and CDR2 SVGEGT. This CDR3 has 17 residues. This chain's CDR3 is CASSSPPDRARNQPQHF. As DNA, the CDR3 is TGTGCCAGCAGTTCCCCACCAGACAGGGCCCGGAATCAGCCCCAGCATTTT.

V gene TRBV3-1 (or the pseudogene TRBV3-2) combines with J gene TRBJ2-2; TRBD2 agrees at 9 bases. The CDR3 runs to 15 residues. Germline-derived CDR1 and CDR2 are LGHDT and YNNKEL (reference sequence). V lost 2 bases to trimming and J lost 4 bases; unmatched junction nucleotides: 2. The CDR3 region has the DNA TGTGCCAGCAGCCAAAGACTAGCGGTCACCGGGGAGCTGTTTTTT. Translated: CASSQRLAVTGELFF.

The chain joins TRBV27 to TRBJ1-5, with TRBD1 as a possible D gene (5 bases). This CDR3 region has 14 residues. Trimming pared 1 base from V and 5 bases from J, leaving 9 bases between. Germline CDR1 reads MNHEY; CDR2 reads SMNVEV (reference sequence). The CDR3 nucleotides are TGTGCCAGCAGTTTATTGGCAGGGCATCAGCCCCAGCATTTT. Translating gives CASSLLAGHQPQHF.

The rearrangement links TRBV5-1 to TRBJ2-3, with D perhaps TRBD2 (5 bases). Germline V gene lookup returns CDR1 SGHRS and CDR2 YFSETQ. This CDR3 comprises 16 residues. With 7 bases removed from V and 4 bases from J, the gap between germline ends came to 22 bases. In nucleotides, the CDR3 is TGCGCCAGCGGCGTACGTGGAGACTACACGGCAGATACGCAGTATTTT. Its translation is CASGVRGDYTADTQYF.

Written as DNA, the CDR3 is TGTGCCAGCAGCCCGGGACAGGTCGTTAATCAGCCCCAGCATTTT. Translating it yields CASSPGQVVNQPQHF. The chain carries TRBV6-2 or TRBV6-3 and TRBJ1-5, with 8 bases aligning to TRBD1. Trimming cost V 6 bases and J 4 bases; bases outside gene matches: 8. Germline V gene sequence: CDR1 MNHEY, CDR2 SVGEGT. The CDR3 is 15 residues long.

The chain carries TRBV13 and TRBJ2-2; a possible D gene is TRBD2 (5 bases). V lost 6 bases to trimming and J lost 2 bases, with 13 bases between them. The CDR3 is 15 amino acids. From germline, CDR1 is PRHDT and CDR2 FYEKMQ (reference sequence). The CDR3 DNA reads TGTGCCAGCAGTTCCTGGACTTTCAACACCGGGGAGCTGTTTTTT. This translates into CASSSWTFNTGELFF.

The CDR3 loop reads CASRTPDRPGAFF. DNA of the CDR3: TGTGCCAGCAGGACCCCCGACCGCCCGGGTGCTTTCTTT. V and J are TRBV27 and TRBJ1-1; D is ambiguous. The CDR3 totals 13 residues. Germline values: CDR1 MNHEY, CDR2 SMNVEV (reference sequence). V lost 6 bases to trimming and J lost 11 bases, with 19 bases between them.

V usage is TRBV7-2 and J usage is TRBJ1-2; D perhaps matches TRBD1 (6 bases). Germline CDR1 SGHTA, CDR2 FQGNSA. Trimming shortened V by 5 bases and J by 4 bases, and 11 bases separated the two germline ends. The CDR3 runs to 13 residues. The CDR3 DNA reads TGTGCCAGCAGCCTAGGACAGATCTATGGCTACACCTTC. It codes for CASSLGQIYGYTF.

The chain joins TRBV30 to TRBJ1-5; no definite D call. V was trimmed by 3 bases and J by 5 bases, leaving 11 bases between them. The CDR3 spans 13 residues. CDR1 and CDR2 from the germline V gene are GTSNPN and SVGIG (reference sequence). CDR3 region: CAWSVAFDQPQHF. DNA for the CDR3: TGTGCCTGGAGCGTGGCATTCGATCAGCCCCAGCATTTT. The variable domain in full, with the rest retrieved from reference TRBV30 and TRBJ1-5, is SQTIHQWPATLVQPVGSPLSLECTVEGTSNPNLYWYRQAAGRGLQLLFYSVGIGQISSEVPQNLSASRPQDRQFILSSKKLLLSDSGFYLCAWSVAFDQPQHFGDGTRLSIL.

The chain joins TRBV27 to TRBJ2-7; the match to TRBD1 covers 7 bases. Germline V gene data show CDR1 as MNHEY and CDR2 as SMNVEV (reference sequence). CDR3 size: 13 residues. The ends lost 6 bases at V and 2 bases at J; junction bases unmatched: 4. The DNA for the CDR3 is TGTGCCAGCAGCCCGGGACAGCCCTACGAGCAGTACTTC. This encodes CASSPGQPYEQYF.

V usage is TRBV6-5 and J usage is TRBJ1-2, with D hard to call. CDR1 is MNHEY, CDR2 SVGAGI, per germline. V dropped 0 bases and J dropped 4 bases, with 12 bases sitting between them. The CDR3 is made up of 15 amino acids. The CDR3 sequence is CASSYSRGLSYGYTF. CDR3 DNA sequence: TGTGCCAGCAGTTACTCGAGAGGGTTATCCTATGGCTACACCTTC.

J is TRBJ2-1 and V is TRBV18; D perhaps matches TRBD1 (5 bases). CDR1 KGHSH and CDR2 LQKENI come from the germline V gene. V was clipped by 3 bases and J by 7 bases, with 13 bases between them. This CDR3 has 14 amino acids. CDR3 sequence (DNA): TGTGCCAGCTCACCGGCAACCAGGGTGAATGAGCAGTTCTTC. This encodes CASSPATRVNEQFF.

The chain uses TRBV6-6 and TRBJ2-3; D may be TRBD1 (5 bases). This CDR3 contains 10 residues. V was shortened by 6 bases and J by 8 bases, with 6 bases between the two germline ends. Germline values: CDR1 MNHNY, CDR2 SVGAGI (reference sequence). DNA of the CDR3: TGTGCCAGCAGCAGGGTTACGCAGTATTTT. This sequence encodes CASSRVTQYF.

The rearrangement joins TRBV19 to TRBJ2-7; 7 bases fit TRBD1. Germline V CDR1 and CDR2: LNHDA, SQIVND (reference sequence). The CDR3 totals 13 residues. V dropped 6 bases and J dropped 3; count of bases not matched to a gene: 5. For the CDR3, the DNA is TGTGCCAGTAGCACTGGACAGGACTACGAGCAGTACTTC. Translation gives CASSTGQDYEQYF.

The chain combines TRBV5-1 with TRBJ1-1, with a weak D call TRBD1 (5 bases). This CDR3 contains 15 residues. Trimming shortened V by 0 bases and J by 3 bases, and 12 bases separated the two germline ends. Germline values: CDR1 SGHRS, CDR2 YFSETQ. The CDR3 coding sequence is TGCGCCAGCAGCTTGGCCCAGGGCCAATACACTGAAGCTTTCTTT. Translated: CASSLAQGQYTEAFF.

The V call is TRBV18, the J call TRBJ1-5; D is possibly TRBD1 (6 bases). The V end was cut by 6 bases, the J end by 8 bases, with 17 bases between. Germline V lookup: CDR1 KGHSH, CDR2 LQKENI. The CDR3 spans 14 residues. The CDR3 DNA follows: TGTGCCAGCTCCCGTCTGACAGGATCAGAGCCCCAGCATTTT. This codes for CASSRLTGSEPQHF.

The rearrangement joins TRBV6-6 to TRBJ2-2, with 8 bases fitting TRBD2. CDR1 and CDR2 from the germline V gene are MNHNY and SVGAGI (reference sequence). V gave up 6 bases and J gave up 0 bases; unmatched junction bases: 3. This CDR3 spans 15 amino acids. In DNA, the CDR3 is TGTGCCAGCAGCCGCGGGGGGACGAACACCGGGGAGCTGTTTTTT. Its translation is CASSRGGTNTGELFF.

V usage is TRBV6-6 and J usage is TRBJ2-1; TRBD2 matches 14 bases. Germline assignment: CDR1 MNHNY and CDR2 SVGAGI (reference sequence). V trimming: 5 bases; J trimming: 3 bases; junction bases outside the gene matches: 6. The CDR3 has 17 amino acids. CDR3 in amino acids: CASSPTSGGGFYNEQFF. In DNA, the CDR3 is TGTGCCAGCAGTCCGACTAGCGGGGGGGGATTCTACAATGAGCAGTTCTTC.

The V gene is TRBV15, the J gene TRBJ1-6; D possibly corresponds to TRBD1 (5 bases). Deletions cut 5 bases from V and 9 bases from J, with 17 bases between. Looked up from germline, CDR1 is LNHNV and CDR2 is YYDKDF (reference sequence). CDR3 length: 15 amino acids. The chain's CDR3 is CATSSGGNPSSPLHF. DNA for the CDR3: TGTGCCACCAGCTCCGGGGGTAATCCGAGTTCACCCCTCCACTTT.